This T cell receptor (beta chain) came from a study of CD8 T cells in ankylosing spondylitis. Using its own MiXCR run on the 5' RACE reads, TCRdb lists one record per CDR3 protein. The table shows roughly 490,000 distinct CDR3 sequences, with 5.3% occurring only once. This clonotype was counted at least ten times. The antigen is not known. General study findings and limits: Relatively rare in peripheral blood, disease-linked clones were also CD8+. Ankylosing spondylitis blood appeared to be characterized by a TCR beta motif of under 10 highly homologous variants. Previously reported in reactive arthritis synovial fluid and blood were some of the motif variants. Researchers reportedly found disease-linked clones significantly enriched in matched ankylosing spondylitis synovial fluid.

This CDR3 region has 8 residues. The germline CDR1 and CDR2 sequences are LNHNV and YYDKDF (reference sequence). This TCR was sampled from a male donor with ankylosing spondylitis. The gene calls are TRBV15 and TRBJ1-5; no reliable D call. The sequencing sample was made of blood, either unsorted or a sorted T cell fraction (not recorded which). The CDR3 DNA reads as TGTAGCAATCAGCCCCAGCATTTT. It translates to CSNQPQHF.